This T cell receptor beta chain was identified during a study of radiation and T cells in renal cell carcinoma. Whole-study results and caveats: Dominant CDR3 motifs were more common in irradiated tumors than controls.

About this clone itself: Its antigen is not known.

Treatment described: treatment-naive control, cytoreductive nephrectomy. Some clones are missing from TCRdb's copy, which holds only in-frame ones; the method was immunoSEQ multiplex PCR. This table has about 7,900 clones, around 60% appearing once. The sequence was collected from a woman aged 70-85 years with renal cell carcinoma. The starting material was tumor tissue, obtained from a patient whose treatment was nephrectomy without radiotherapy.

The CDR3 is CASSPGTSGLQETQYF. CDR3 coding DNA: TGTGCCAGTAGTCCAGGGACTAGCGGACTCCAAGAGACCCAGTACTTC. The chain links TRBV19 to TRBJ2-5, with 11 bases matching TRBD2. V trimming: 5 bases; J trimming: 1 base; junction bases outside the gene matches: 6. The CDR3 extends over 16 amino acids. Germline loops: CDR1 LNHDA, CDR2 SQIVND (reference sequence). Filled out from reference TRBV19 and TRBJ2-5, the complete variable domain reads DGGITQSPKYLFRKEGQNVTLSCEQNLNHDAMYWYRQDPGQGLRLIYYSQIVNDFQKGDIAEGYSVSREKKESFPLTVTSAQKNPTAFYLCASSPGTSGLQETQYFGPGTRLLVL.